What follows is one T cell receptor beta chain and its context. Its target is not known. At one boundary the junction diverges from the germline segment, which might be a read error. The same CDR3 can be traced to other DNA sequences in this sample. The CDR3 runs to 15 residues. CDR1 MDHEN and CDR2 SYDVKM come from the germline V gene. This entry belongs to a study of cytomegalovirus exposure and HLA in healthy donors. Study-level findings and limits: Sequencing likely produced, as an artifact, a cluster of highly shared sequence variants. Fewer N-insertions (relative to the roughly 720-donor mean) were reportedly seen in an Asian-associated ancestry cluster in a later analysis.

13 Jbeta primers and 60 Vbeta primers were used for the PCR. Generated by immunoSEQ multiplex PCR, the TCRdb table keeps only in-frame clones and is missing some. Here the sample spans about 54,000 clones, roughly 84% being singletons. The chain is built from TRBV28 and TRBJ2-7; a possible D gene is TRBD1 (5 bases). Sequencing used PBMCs. This clonotype was sampled from a woman aged 18-29 years in good health and CMV-seronegative. Here the CDR3 reads CASRHTTGPTYEQYF. DNA for the CDR3: TGCGCCAGCAGACACACCACAGGTCCCACCTACGAGCAGTACTTC.